This T cell receptor (beta chain) was captured by sequencing in a study of blood T cells in healthy people across ages. Regarding the study as a whole: There was no known CMV status for donors, so expanded clonotype changes were possibly confounded. Because sorting was not performed, PBMCs prevented conclusive naive versus antigen-experienced comparison.

With 0 bases removed from V and 7 bases from J, the gap between germline ends came to 16 bases. The CDR3 extends over 16 amino acids. Per germline, CDR1 LGHNA and CDR2 YSLEER. Primed by a sample-barcoded 5' primer and a J-beta primer mix, a second PCR proceeded for 7 to 11 cycles. TCRdb reprocessed the 5' RACE reads via MiXCR and lists one record per CDR3 protein. The table includes about 830,000 distinct CDR3 sequences, 62% detected once. A note on this clonotype: Its antigen remains unknown.

The sample consisted of blood. This sequence originates from a man aged 25-45 years in good health. The chain joins TRBV4-3 to TRBJ2-1; D possibly corresponds to TRBD2 (6 bases). The CDR3 region has the DNA TGCGCCAGCAGCCAAGATGCGTCGGGGGTTTCTAATGAGCAGTTCTTC. It specifies CASSQDASGVSNEQFF.